This T cell receptor beta chain was profiled in a study of identical twins. MiXCR, run by TCRdb on the 5' RACE reads, gives a single entry per CDR3 protein. The table lists some 1,700,000 distinct CDR3 sequences, less than 35% of them singletons. The length of the CDR3 is 17 residues. Germline-derived CDR1 and CDR2 are MGHRA and YSYEKL. V lost 1 base and J lost 5; bases outside the gene matches: 9. Concerning this clonotype: What it binds is not known.

Whole-study findings and limits: Among beta out-of-frame sequences, excess sharing between twins appeared weaker.

The TCR sequence derives from a newborn girl in good health. Sequences were obtained from cord blood. The V and J genes are TRBV4-1 and TRBJ2-2, with 8 bases identical to TRBD1. In DNA, the CDR3 is TGCGCCAGCAGCCAAGCAGTTTACAGGGGGAGAACCGGGGAGCTGTTTTTT. Protein product: CASSQAVYRGRTGELFF.